The source of this T cell receptor (beta chain) is a study of T-cell reconstitution after alpha-beta-depleted transplantation in children. About this clonotype: The antigen is undetermined.

General study results and limits: Counts and diversity of T cells one year after transplant came mostly from newly produced T cells. Several hundred rapidly expanded clones from non-depleted graft cells reportedly supplied alpha-beta T cells about two months post-transplant. There were some patients whose high TCRbeta diversity at day 60 came from surviving recipient T cells and thymic progenitors.

As it was prepared, the TCRbeta library received unique molecular identifiers. TCRdb reprocessed the PCR reads via MiXCR and lists one record per CDR3 protein. The sample has hundreds of thousands of distinct CDR3 sequences, about 12% seen once. In germline, CDR1 is DFQATT, CDR2 SNEGSKA (reference sequence). This CDR3 region has 15 residues. V is TRBV20-1 and J is TRBJ2-3; either TRBD1 or TRBD2 may supply D (5 bases each). The sequence was collected from a girl aged 2-9 years with congenital amegakaryocytic thrombocytopenia, due to receive a stem cell transplant. The specimen comprised PBMCs, sampled before TCRalphabeta/CD19-depleted stem cell transplant. CDR3 loop: CISGLSPGRTDTQYF. The DNA for the CDR3 is TGCATCTCGGGCCTCTCTCCGGGGCGCACAGATACGCAGTATTTT.